This T cell receptor (beta chain) was captured by sequencing in a study of human T cells and chemical hapten exposure. Time point described: patch test 1, 2 weeks after DPC sensitization. Regarding treatment: therapeutic diphenylcyclopropenone sensitization with weekly scalp DPC. TCRdb processed the RACE reads anew with MiXCR; each CDR3 protein has one entry. In the table there are around 110,000 distinct CDR3 sequences, 9% to 14% of which are singletons. The CDR3 covers 15 residues. The germline V gene has CDR1 MDHEN and CDR2 SYDVKM. Trimming removed 4 bases from V and 0 bases from J, with 12 bases in between.

J is TRBJ1-1 and V is TRBV28; D gene unclear. Sequences were derived from whole blood, sampled in connection with sensitization to the hapten diphenylcyclopropenone (DPC). This sequence originates from a woman between 45 and 65 years old with alopecia areata. Some clones in this sample may be carry-over from other donors' samples. The chain's CDR3 is CASSYAGQLNTEAFF. CDR3 nucleotide sequence: TGTGCCAGCAGTTACGCCGGGCAGCTGAACACTGAAGCTTTCTTT.